The sample holds many counts of the clone carrying this T cell receptor (beta chain). V trimming: 7 bases; J trimming: 8 bases; junction bases outside the gene matches: 9. The CDR3 runs to 15 residues. Germline-derived CDR1 and CDR2 are SNHLY and FYNNEI. The time point here: persistent/refractory GD, antithyroid drugs over 5 years with positive TRAb. RNA extracted from PBMCs served as the sequencing template. Patient provenance is recorded as an endocrinology department in Xi'an, China. The data belong to a study of regulatory T cells in long-lasting Graves disease. HTBI primers from iRepertoire and Arm-PCR of CDR3 regions yielded the TCR beta libraries. A single record per CDR3 protein comes from TCRdb applying MiXCR to the multiplex PCR reads. This table holds roughly 400,000 distinct CDR3 sequences, roughly 21% found once.

The source of this sequence is a female donor with Graves disease. The input for sequencing was peripheral blood mononuclear cells (PBMCs), taken when the disease was refractory, from a patient treated with antithyroid drugs. This chain links TRBV2 with TRBJ1-6, with 9 bases fitting TRBD1. The CDR3: CASNWGQGWDSPLHF. CDR3 coding DNA: TGTGCCAGCAATTGGGGACAGGGATGGGATTCACCCCTCCACTTT. The complete variable domain, with remaining parts taken from reference TRBV2 and TRBJ1-6, reads EPEVTQTPSHQVTQMGQEVILRCVPISNHLYFYWYRQILGQKVEFLVSFYNNEISEKSEIFDDQFSVERPDGSNFTLKIRSTKLEDSAMYFCASNWGQGWDSPLHFGNGTRLTVT.